Each of the 2 T cell receptor beta chains below was sequenced from the same sample in a study of cytomegalovirus exposure and HLA in healthy donors. 60 Vbeta and 13 Jbeta primers were used in PCR. Clones were read by immunoSEQ multiplex PCR, and TCRdb kept only the in-frame ones, dropping some. This sample has tens of thousands of clones, with 78% found just once. The material sequenced was PBMCs. These receptors were taken from a man aged 40-55 years in good health and CMV-seronegative.

This chain connects TRBV5-4 to TRBJ2-1; TRBD2 aligns across 11 bases. CDR3 length: 15 residues. Germline trimming cut 4 bases from V and 4 bases from J; bases unmatched to any gene: 4. From germline, CDR1 is SGHNT and CDR2 YYREEE (reference sequence). The CDR3 coding sequence is TGTGCCAGCAGCAGAACTAGCGGGGGTTACAATGAGCAGTTCTTC. Translating gives CASSRTSGGYNEQFF.

This clone has just one count. The genes are TRBV4-1 and TRBJ2-7, with TRBD1 matching 9 bases. Germline loops: CDR1 MGHRA, CDR2 YSYEKL. V lost 5 bases to trimming and J lost 1 base; unmatched junction nucleotides: 9. The CDR3 is 16 residues long. The CDR3: CASSNGVGTGSYEQYF. CDR3 in DNA: TGCGCCAGCAGCAACGGGGTGGGGACAGGGTCCTACGAGCAGTACTTC.